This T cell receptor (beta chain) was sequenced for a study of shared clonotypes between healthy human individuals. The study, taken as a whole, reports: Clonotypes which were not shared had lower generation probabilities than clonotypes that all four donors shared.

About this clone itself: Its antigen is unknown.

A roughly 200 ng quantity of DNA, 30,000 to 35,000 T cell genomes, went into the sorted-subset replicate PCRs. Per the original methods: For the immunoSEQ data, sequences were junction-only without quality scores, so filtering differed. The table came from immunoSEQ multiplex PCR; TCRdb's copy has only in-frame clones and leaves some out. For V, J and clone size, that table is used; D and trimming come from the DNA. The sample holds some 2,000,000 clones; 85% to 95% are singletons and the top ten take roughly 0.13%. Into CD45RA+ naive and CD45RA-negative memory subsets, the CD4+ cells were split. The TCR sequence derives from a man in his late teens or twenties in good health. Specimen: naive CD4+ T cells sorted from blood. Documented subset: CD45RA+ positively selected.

The CDR3 loop reads CASSLLGVPSEQYF. CDR3 coding DNA: TGTGCCAGCAGTTTATTGGGAGTCCCCTCCGAGCAGTACTTC. This chain connects TRBV28 to TRBJ2-7; weak D call: TRBD2 (5 bases). This CDR3 is 14 amino acids long. Germline assignment: CDR1 MDHEN and CDR2 SYDVKM. Trimming took off 1 base at V and 6 bases at J, with 13 bases between the two ends.